Listed here are 20 T cell receptor beta chains from one sample, sequenced in a study of monozygotic twins with inflammatory bowel disease. After re-calling the 5' RACE reads, TCRdb lists one entry per CDR3 protein, DNA absent. The table gives fewer than 550,000 distinct CDR3 sequences; the top ten clones make up 2.4% of it. The source material was blood. The origin of the receptors is a human donor with ulcerative colitis or Crohn's disease, or a healthy co-twin of an affected twin (not recorded which).

The rearrangement joins TRBV20-1 to TRBJ2-7; TCRdb outputs TRBD2, but without DNA this stays unchecked. Germline assignment: CDR1 DFQATT and CDR2 SNEGSKA (reference sequence). The CDR3 runs to 13 residues. Here the CDR3 reads CSAREGLFYEQYF.

The chain links TRBV5-1 to TRBJ2-3; TCRdb designates TRBD1, a call that cannot be tested without DNA. In germline, CDR1 is SGHRS, CDR2 YFSETQ. CDR3 size: 14 residues. CDR3 residues: CASSEGGATDTQYF.

This sequence joins TRBV18 and TRBJ1-1. Germline-derived CDR1 and CDR2 are KGHSH and LQKENI. This CDR3 contains 15 residues. The CDR3 region is CASSPKAAQNTEAFF.

The chain recombines TRBV6-5 with TRBJ2-7; TCRdb outputs TRBD2, but without DNA this stays unchecked. The V gene's germline CDR1 is MNHEY and CDR2 SVGAGI. The length of the CDR3 is 15 residues. CDR3 in amino acids: CASSSGASGTYEQYF.

J is TRBJ1-1 and V is TRBV7-8; TCRdb's assignment of TRBD1 cannot be checked, as there is no DNA. The V gene's germline CDR1 is SGHVS and CDR2 FQNEAQ. There are 15 residues in the CDR3. The CDR3 sequence is CASSISRGAYTEAFF.

V is TRBV12-3 or TRBV12-4 and J is TRBJ2-3. The CDR3 runs 15 residues. The CDR3 reads CASSFTRSSTDTQYF.

The chain links TRBV7-2 to TRBJ2-7; TCRdb lists TRBD2, though no DNA is available to test this call. Germline assignment: CDR1 SGHTA and CDR2 FQGNSA. This CDR3 has 13 residues. The CDR3 sequence is CASSLDYEYEQYF.

This chain links TRBV11-2 with TRBJ2-2; checking the TCRdb D call of TRBD1 is not possible without DNA. The CDR3 has 18 amino acids. CDR1 and CDR2 (germline): SGHAT, FQNNGV. CDR3 region: CASSLGTGAPLNTGELFF.

The genes are TRBV7-8 and TRBJ2-7. The CDR3 extends over 13 amino acids. Germline V CDR1 and CDR2: SGHVS, FQNEAQ. CDR3 in amino acids: CASMSVDSYEQYF.

J is TRBJ2-1 and V is TRBV6-6; the D call from TCRdb, TRBD2, cannot be confirmed without DNA. Germline V CDR1 and CDR2: MNHNY, SVGAGI (reference sequence). The CDR3 extends over 14 amino acids. CDR3 sequence reads: CASRTSGSYNEQFF.

V gene TRBV10-3 combines with J gene TRBJ2-1; the D call from TCRdb, TRBD1, cannot be confirmed without DNA. The CDR3 has 15 residues. The germline CDR1 and CDR2 sequences are ENHRY and SYGVKD. CDR3 amino acids: CAISEDSISYNEQFF.

The CDR3 reads CASSFSPRYNEQFF. This chain links TRBV27 with TRBJ2-1; TCRdb calls TRBD2, which cannot be checked without DNA. This CDR3 region has 14 residues. Germline V gives CDR1 MNHEY, CDR2 SMNVEV (reference sequence).

This chain joins TRBV2 and TRBJ2-1; TCRdb's assignment of TRBD2 cannot be checked, as there is no DNA. This CDR3 comprises 12 residues. Germline CDR1 SNHLY, CDR2 FYNNEI. The CDR3 sequence: CASSMSGNEQFF.

This chain connects TRBV10-3 to TRBJ2-3; the TRBD2 assignment by TCRdb is unverifiable without DNA. Germline V lookup: CDR1 ENHRY, CDR2 SYGVKD. The CDR3 is 15 amino acids. The CDR3 spells CAISASGSTEDTQYF.

The chain couples TRBV5-6 to TRBJ2-1; TCRdb's D call, TRBD2, is unchecked because there is no DNA. In germline, CDR1 is SGHDT, CDR2 YYEEEE. The CDR3 sequence is 15 residues long. This CDR3 is CASSLQRGIYNEQFF.

The chain couples TRBV7-9 to TRBJ2-7; TCRdb names TRBD1, which stays unverified in the absence of DNA. Germline-derived CDR1 and CDR2 are SEHNR and FQNEAQ (reference sequence). CDR3 length equals 14 residues. CDR3 loop: CASSPQGLVHEQYF.

The chain has TRBV5-4 and TRBJ2-7. CDR3 length equals 13 residues. Germline values: CDR1 SGHNT, CDR2 YYREEE (reference sequence). This CDR3 reads CASSLGGPCEQYF.

The gene calls are TRBV20-1 and TRBJ1-1; checking the TCRdb D call of TRBD1 is not possible without DNA. This CDR3 contains 15 residues. Germline V lookup: CDR1 DFQATT, CDR2 SNEGSKA (reference sequence). Here the CDR3 reads CSARDPGKMNTEAFF.

The rearrangement links TRBV7-2 to TRBJ2-4. Germline assignment: CDR1 SGHTA and CDR2 FQGNSA. This CDR3 is built from 12 residues. CDR3 region: CASSLAQNIQYF. Using reference TRBV7-2 and TRBJ2-4 for the parts outside the CDR3, the full variable domain is GAGVSQSPSNKVTEKGKDVELRCDPISGHTALYWYRQSLGQGLEFLIYFQGNSAPDKSGLPSDRFSAERTGGSVSTLTIQRTQQEDSAVYLCASSLAQNIQYFGAGTRLSVL.

The V and J genes are TRBV7-2 and TRBJ1-5. Germline CDR1 SGHTA, CDR2 FQGNSA. CDR3 size: 14 residues. CDR3 sequence: CASSGSSFNQPQHF. The full variable domain, with the rest looked up from reference TRBV7-2 and TRBJ1-5, is GAGVSQSPSNKVTEKGKDVELRCDPISGHTALYWYRQSLGQGLEFLIYFQGNSAPDKSGLPSDRFSAERTGGSVSTLTIQRTQQEDSAVYLCASSGSSFNQPQHFGDGTRLSIL.